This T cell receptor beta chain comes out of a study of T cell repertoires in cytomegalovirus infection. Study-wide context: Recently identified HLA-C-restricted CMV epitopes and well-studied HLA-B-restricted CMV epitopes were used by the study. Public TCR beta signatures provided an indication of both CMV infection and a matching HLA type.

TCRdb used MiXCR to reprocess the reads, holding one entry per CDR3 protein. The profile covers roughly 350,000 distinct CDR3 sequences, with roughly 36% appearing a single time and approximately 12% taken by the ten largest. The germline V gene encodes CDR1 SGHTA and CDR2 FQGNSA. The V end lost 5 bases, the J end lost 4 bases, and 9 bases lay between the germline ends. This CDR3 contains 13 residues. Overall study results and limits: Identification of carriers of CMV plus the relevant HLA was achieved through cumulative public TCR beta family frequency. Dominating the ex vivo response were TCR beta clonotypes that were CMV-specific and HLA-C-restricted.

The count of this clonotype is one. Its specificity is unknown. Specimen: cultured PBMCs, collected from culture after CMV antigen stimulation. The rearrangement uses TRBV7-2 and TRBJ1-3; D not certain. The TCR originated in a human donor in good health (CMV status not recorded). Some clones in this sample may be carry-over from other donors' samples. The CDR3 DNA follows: TGTACCAGCAGCGTTGAGGTCGGAAACACCATATATTTT. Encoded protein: CTSSVEVGNTIYF.